This TCR beta chain was obtained from a study of technical replicates of blood from several donors. CDR3 length equals 15 residues. V was pared by 5 bases and J by 4 bases, with 7 bases of the junction left unmatched. Germline-derived CDR1 and CDR2 are SGHTA and FQGNSA. Data came from immunoSEQ multiplex PCR; TCRdb stores just in-frame clones and leaves some out. The data contain 76,000 or so clones, 80% to 90% of them singletons. This receptor was obtained from a human donor in good health. Some clones in this sample may be carry-over from other donors' samples. Sequencing input: PBMCs. The V gene is TRBV7-2, the J gene TRBJ1-5, with 8 bases fitting TRBD1. The DNA for the CDR3 is TGTGCCAGCAGCCCCCAGACAGGGGAGAATCAGCCCCAGCATTTT. This codes for CASSPQTGENQPQHF.